This T cell receptor beta chain comes out of a study of blood T cell repertoires in COVID-19. The data were produced by immunoSEQ multiplex PCR, yet TCRdb's version contains in-frame clones alone and is incomplete. There are over 85,000 clones in the sample; about 80% occur only once, and around 4.5% lies in the top ten. CDR3 length: 17 amino acids. Trimming took 5 bases from V and 0 from J; bases not matched to a gene: 13. The V gene's germline CDR1 is MDHEN and CDR2 SYDVKM. Material: peripheral blood. This clonotype was obtained from a human donor in a cohort sampled during active COVID-19. The chain carries TRBV28 and TRBJ2-7; TRBD1 matches at 7 bases. The CDR3 loop reads CASSRQGWVRSSYEQYF. The CDR3 DNA reads TGTGCCAGCAGTCGACAGGGTTGGGTTCGAAGCTCCTACGAGCAGTACTTC.